This entry is about one TCR beta chain. Its binding antigen is unknown. No qualities accompany the bases; no much larger clone lies one base away. This sample was included in a study of identical twins (dated by TCRdb to the mid-2010s). Turning to the overall study: To test whether fetal clonotypes persist, the study used deep sequencing on TCR alpha and beta repertoires from monozygotic twins, unrelated adults of various ages, and cord blood. To rule out contamination, replicate twin experiments were performed at different times with different library preparation protocols.

What the authors observed across the whole study: Zero-insertion analyses could be partly confounded by invariant T cells such as MAIT and iNKT, though diverse VJ usage argued against such confounding for most clonotypes. Fewer insertions were carried by abundant cord blood beta clonotypes, a similar but weaker trend appeared in young adult naive repertoires, and no such trend appeared in memory repertoires. Compared with coincidental sharing between unrelated individuals, out-of-frame TCR alpha sequences shared between twins showed an excess of sequences with low generation probability. In monozygotic twins, out-of-frame TCR alpha sharing was systematically underestimated by recombination models, although the models agreed with sharing between unrelated individuals. Conclusions relied on cross-sectional statistical analysis, since the same donors could not be followed over many years. Excess twin sharing in beta out-of-frame sequences was weaker because fewer shared sequences lowered the signal-to-noise ratio.

Preparation of the library involved 5' RACE. Sequencing took place on an Illumina HiSeq 2000. A universal primer binding site was introduced by template switching, and a unique molecular identifier was present in the final cDNA, enabling accurate counting of TCR cDNA molecules. First-strand cDNA for TCR alpha and beta chains was synthesized from specific primers in the conserved constant-segment region. To control for contamination, every cDNA library carried two barcodes: a SMART-Mk sample barcode plus Illumina barcodes. TruSeq adapter sequences along with Illumina sample barcodes were introduced in two successive PCR steps. TCR alpha and beta cDNA libraries were sequenced on the Illumina HiSeq platform with custom primers. For the original study's pipeline: Unique molecular identifiers were extracted from raw reads with MiGEC, and CDR3 positions were determined with MiXCR. Recombination models were inferred per individual with the repgenHMM and IGoR tools using an EM algorithm. The analysis of shared clonotypes was done with the tcR package in R, with sharing normalized by the product of cloneset sizes. To study raw recombination free of thymic and clonal selection effects, out-of-frame nonproductive sequences were analyzed. TCRdb itself trimmed the public reads at Q25 with fastp, ran MiXCR and retained productive beta chains. Entries that share a CDR3 protein sequence are merged under the most common genes and DNA. These V and J calls are TCRdb output, not the study's own analysis. The sample contains about 260,000 distinct CDR3 sequences, approximately 7% of them found a single time. Of the sample, under 4% is held by the ten largest clones.

As encoded in the germline V gene, CDR1 is SGHVS while CDR2 is FNYEAQ. Germline trimming: 2 bases from V, 2 bases from J; junction bases outside gene matches: 4. The CDR3 starts with the cysteine, ends with the phenylalanine, and has 18 residues. Just CDR3 DNA is preserved here, 54 bases in frame from base 1. Only healthy Caucasian donors were included. The twin cohort consisted of three pairs of female monozygotic twins, all aged roughly 18 to 29 years. Using Miltenyi CD45RO+ enrichment and human naive T-cell isolation kits, memory (CD45RO+) and naive T cells were isolated from PBMC. This sample was shared with a second study, whose subject was yellow fever vaccine responses in identical twins. Taken from the second paper: The authors reported that the T cell response to vaccination in identical twins appeared partly convergent and partly personalized. In the study, vaccine-responding T cell clones were precisely tracked in identical twins.

The sequencing sample was made of memory (CD45RO+) T cells sorted from blood. The cell subset or site label for this specimen denotes: CD45RO+ enriched T cells. The TCR was taken from a woman younger than 35 in good health. The V gene is TRBV7-6 and the J gene is TRBJ2-1, with 15 bases matching TRBD2. The CDR3 has the sequence CASSLRTSGGAPYNEQFF. The DNA is as follows: TGTGCCAGCAGCTTACGGACTAGCGGGGGGGCCCCCTACAATGAGCAGTTCTTC.